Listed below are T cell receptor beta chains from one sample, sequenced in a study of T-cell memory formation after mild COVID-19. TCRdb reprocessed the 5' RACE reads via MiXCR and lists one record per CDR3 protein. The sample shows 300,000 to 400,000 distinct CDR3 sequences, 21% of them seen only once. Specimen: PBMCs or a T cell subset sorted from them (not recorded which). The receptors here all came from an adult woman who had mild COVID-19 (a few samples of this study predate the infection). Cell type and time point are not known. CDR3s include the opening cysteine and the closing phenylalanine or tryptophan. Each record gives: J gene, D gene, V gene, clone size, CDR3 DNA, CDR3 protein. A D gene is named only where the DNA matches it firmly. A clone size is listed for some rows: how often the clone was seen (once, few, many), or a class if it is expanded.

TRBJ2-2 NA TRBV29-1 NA TGCAGCGTTGGTACGGCAGGGGGGACCGGGGAGCTGTTTTTT CSVGTAGGTGELFF
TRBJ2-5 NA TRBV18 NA TGTGCCAGCTCACCACCAGGGGCAGGGAGGCAAGAGACCCAGTACTTC CASSPPGAGRQETQYF
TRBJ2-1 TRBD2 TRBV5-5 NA TGTGCCAGCAGCTTGAGGACTAGCTCCGGCGGGGAGCAGTTCTTC CASSLRTSSGGEQFF
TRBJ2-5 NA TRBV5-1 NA TGCGCCAGCAGCGCCGGGACTGCAAAAGAGACCCAGTACTTC CASSAGTAKETQYF
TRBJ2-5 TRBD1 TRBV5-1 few TGCGCCAGCAGCTCCGGGACAGGCCAGAAGACCCAGTACTTC CASSSGTGQKTQYF
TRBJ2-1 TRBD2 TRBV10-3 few TGTGCCATCAGTGGGGTGGCATCAAGCGGGAGCTCCTACAATGAGCAGTTCTTC CAISGVASSGSSYNEQFF
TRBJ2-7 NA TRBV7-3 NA TGTGCCAGCAGCTTAGGTGCGGGCCAAGACGAGCAGTACTTC CASSLGAGQDEQYF
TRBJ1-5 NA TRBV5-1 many TGCGCCAGCAGTAGTGAAATGTGGACCTACCTTAGCAATCAGCCCCAGCATTTT CASSSEMWTYLSNQPQHF
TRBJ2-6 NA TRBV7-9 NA TGTGCCAGCAGCCCGGCGCCGGTAGCCAACGTCCTGACTTTC CASSPAPVANVLTF
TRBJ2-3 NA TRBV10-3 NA TGTGCCATCATGAGCAGCACAGATACGCAGTATTTT CAIMSSTDTQYF
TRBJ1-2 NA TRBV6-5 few TGTGCCAGCAGTAGGACAATAAACTATGGCTACACCTTC CASSRTINYGYTF
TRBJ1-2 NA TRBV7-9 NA TGTGCCAGCAGCCATACAGGGATGAACTATGGCTACACCTTC CASSHTGMNYGYTF
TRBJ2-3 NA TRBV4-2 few TGTGCCAGCAGCCAGGATGACGGCCGCGATACGCAGTATTTT CASSQDDGRDTQYF
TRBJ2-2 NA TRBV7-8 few TGTGCCAGCAGTTTCGTCCCCGGGACGACGAACACCGGGGAGCTGTTTTTT CASSFVPGTTNTGELFF
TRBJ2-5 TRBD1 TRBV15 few TGTGCCACCAGCAGAGATACAGGGGATGTGGAGACCCAGTACTTC CATSRDTGDVETQYF
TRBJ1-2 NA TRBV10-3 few TGTGCCATCAGTGTTTCCGGGACTAATGGCTACACCTTC CAISVSGTNGYTF
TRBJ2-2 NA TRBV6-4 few TGTGCCAGCAGAGGGTCCGGGGAGCTGTTTTTT CASRGSGELFF
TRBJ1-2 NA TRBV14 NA TGTGCCAGCAGCCAACTACCGACAAAAGGATATGGCTACACCTTC CASSQLPTKGYGYTF
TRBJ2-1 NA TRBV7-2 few TGTGCCAGCAGCGCCTCGTGGCCGGGTAATGAGCAGTTCTTC CASSASWPGNEQFF
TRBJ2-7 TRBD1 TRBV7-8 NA TGTGCCAGCAGCATACAGGGGAGCGGTCCCTACGAGCAGTACTTC CASSIQGSGPYEQYF
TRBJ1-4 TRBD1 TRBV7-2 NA TGTGCCAGCAGCTTAAGAGGGACAGGGAAGGAAAAACTGTTTTTT CASSLRGTGKEKLFF
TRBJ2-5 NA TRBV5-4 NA TGTGCCAGCAGCTTGGAACAGGGTCGAGAGACCCAGTACTTC CASSLEQGRETQYF
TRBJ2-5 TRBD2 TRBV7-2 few TGTGCCAGCAGCTCCTGGGGGGCTAGCGGGCCCCAAGAGACCCAGTACTTC CASSSWGASGPQETQYF
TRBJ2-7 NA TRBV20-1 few TGCAGTGCTAGAGATTTAGGTAGAAGCTCCTACGAGCAGTACTTC CSARDLGRSSYEQYF
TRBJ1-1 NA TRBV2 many TGTGCCAGCAGTGAACTCCCGAACACTGAAGCTTTCTTT CASSELPNTEAFF
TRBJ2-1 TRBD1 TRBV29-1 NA TGCAGCGTTGAGGCAACGGGACCGGGGACAGTGCAGTTCTTC CSVEATGPGTVQFF
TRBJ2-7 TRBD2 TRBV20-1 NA TGCAGTGCTAGGGGAGTGAGCGGGAGCGCCCTCTACGAGCAGTACTTC CSARGVSGSALYEQYF
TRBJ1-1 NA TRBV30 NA TGTGCCTGGGGAAACCCGACAGTCTCAAACACTGAAGCTTTCTTT CAWGNPTVSNTEAFF